What follows are 23 T cell receptor beta chains derived from one specimen sequenced in a study of blood T cells in healthy people across ages. Primed by a sample-barcoded 5' primer and a J-beta primer mix, a second PCR proceeded for about 7 to 12 cycles. TCRdb re-analysed the 5' RACE reads in MiXCR, keeping a single row per CDR3 protein. The sample includes approximately 850,000 distinct CDR3 sequences, roughly 60% of them seen just once. The sample was blood. These receptors were collected from a man aged 30 to 45 in good health.

The gene calls are TRBV30 and TRBJ2-3; TRBD2 matches at 7 bases. Germline loops: CDR1 GTSNPN, CDR2 SVGIG (reference sequence). The V segment lost 1 base and the J segment 8 bases; nucleotides outside the gene matches: 12. This CDR3 comprises 15 residues. The CDR3 spells CAWSGVAGTIGTQYF. CDR3 sequence (DNA): TGTGCCTGGAGTGGAGTAGCGGGCACAATTGGTACGCAGTATTTT.

The chain combines TRBV12-3 or TRBV12-4 with TRBJ2-5; D perhaps matches TRBD1 (5 bases). V shed 5 bases and J shed 2 bases, with 21 bases lying between them. The CDR3 covers 17 residues. CDR3 DNA: TGTGCCAGCAGTCTCCCTAGGGGCGAAATGGGTCAAGAGACCCAGTACTTC. This encodes CASSLPRGEMGQETQYF.

The chain has TRBV20-1 and TRBJ2-5; D is possibly TRBD1 or TRBD2 (5 bases each). Germline lookup yields CDR1 DFQATT and CDR2 SNEGSKA (reference sequence). The CDR3 extends over 16 amino acids. V was shortened by 0 bases and J by 3 bases, with 17 bases between the two germline ends. The CDR3 is CSAREARGVPEETQYF. The DNA of the CDR3 is TGCAGTGCTAGAGAAGCCAGAGGGGTCCCTGAAGAGACCCAGTACTTC.

This clonotype was detected ten times or more. CDR3 sequence: CASSLWSGEAKNIQYF. Here the CDR3 DNA reads TGTGCCAGCAGTTTATGGTCCGGAGAAGCCAAAAACATTCAGTACTTC. This chain connects TRBV28 to TRBJ2-4, with no clear D. There are 16 residues in the CDR3. Germline CDR1 and CDR2: MDHEN and SYDVKM. The ends were cut back, 0 bases at V and 0 bases at J, with 9 bases in the middle.

This clonotype was recorded only once. The chain combines TRBV24-1 with TRBJ2-5; D may correspond to TRBD1 or TRBD2 (5 bases each). TRBJ2-7 matches the DNA end more closely, so the J call is doubtful. The CDR3 consists of 13 residues. Per germline, CDR1 KGHDR and CDR2 SFDVKD. The CDR3 DNA follows: TGTGCCACCAGTGAGTCGGGGCAGGACGAGCAGTACTTC. Translation gives CATSESGQDEQYF.

The V call is TRBV28, the J call TRBJ1-3; TRBD1 matches at 8 bases. This CDR3 is built from 17 residues. Germline CDR1 MDHEN, CDR2 SYDVKM. V was pared by 2 bases and J by 0 bases, with 6 bases of the junction left unmatched. The CDR3 here is CASSLIRGQVSGNTIYF. Here the CDR3 DNA reads TGTGCCAGCAGTTTAATCCGGGGACAGGTCTCTGGAAACACCATATATTTT.

The chain employs TRBV7-9 and TRBJ1-5; D is undetermined. Germline lookup yields CDR1 SEHNR and CDR2 FQNEAQ (reference sequence). V gave up 1 base and J gave up 2 bases, with 15 bases separating them. The CDR3 contains 17 residues. The CDR3 here is CASSLDVTARGNQPQHF. DNA for the CDR3: TGTGCCAGCAGCTTAGATGTTACGGCGAGGGGCAATCAGCCCCAGCATTTT.

V and J are TRBV20-1 and TRBJ2-7; possibly TRBD1 for D (6 bases). The V end was cut by 3 bases, the J end by 5 bases, with 14 bases between. Germline values: CDR1 DFQATT, CDR2 SNEGSKA (reference sequence). The CDR3 covers 13 residues. The CDR3 region has the DNA TGCAGTGCTAGCGAGACAGGTTTCAACGAGCAGTACTTC. This sequence encodes CSASETGFNEQYF.

This chain connects TRBV2 to TRBJ2-1, with no clear D. Looked up from germline, CDR1 is SNHLY and CDR2 is FYNNEI. The CDR3 is 13 residues long. V was cut by 3 bases and J by 5 bases, with 8 bases left in between. The CDR3 DNA is TGTGCCAGCAGTGATACGTGGAACAATGAGCAGTTCTTC. It specifies CASSDTWNNEQFF.

V gene TRBV5-1 combines with J gene TRBJ2-1, with D perhaps TRBD1 (6 bases). Trimming cost V 0 bases and J 9 bases, with 16 bases left between them. This CDR3 comprises 15 residues. Per germline, CDR1 SGHRS and CDR2 YFSETQ. CDR3 nucleotides: TGCGCCAGCAGCTTGGGTGTCCAGGGGCGAGCTGAGCAGTTCTTC. Translating gives CASSLGVQGRAEQFF.

The chain combines TRBV9 with TRBJ2-1, with D possibly called TRBD1 or TRBD2 (5 bases each). V dropped 3 bases and J dropped 2 bases, with 9 bases sitting between them. CDR1 is SGDLS, CDR2 YYNGEE, per germline. The CDR3 spans 14 residues. DNA of the CDR3: TGTGCCAGCAGCGGAGGGACCACCTACAATGAGCAGTTCTTC. Translated: CASSGGTTYNEQFF.

This chain links TRBV27 with TRBJ2-1; D remains unclear. Trimming took 6 bases from V and 4 from J, leaving 19 bases between them. The CDR3 loop spans 16 amino acids. Germline V lookup: CDR1 MNHEY, CDR2 SMNVEV (reference sequence). The DNA of the CDR3 is TGTGCCAGCAGGGCAGTCCCTAATCCACCATACAATGAGCAGTTCTTC. Protein sequence: CASRAVPNPPYNEQFF.

This chain uses TRBV20-1 with TRBJ2-5; TRBD2 aligns across 11 bases. The CDR3 is made up of 14 amino acids. The germline V gene has CDR1 DFQATT and CDR2 SNEGSKA (reference sequence). J was trimmed by 5 bases and V by 4 bases; bases with no gene match: 6. The CDR3 sequence: CSATGLAVGETQYF. CDR3 nucleotides: TGCAGTGCTACGGGACTAGCGGTTGGTGAGACCCAGTACTTC.

The table lists this clonotype with many counts. This chain links TRBV4-2 with TRBJ2-1; 10 bases agree with TRBD2. The CDR3 runs 15 residues. After removal of 4 bases from V and 8 bases from J, the junction contained 8 bases not matched to a gene. The germline gives CDR1 LGHNA, CDR2 YNFKEQ. CDR3 loop: CASSRLPSGGDEQFF. CDR3 nucleotides: TGTGCCAGCAGCCGTCTCCCTAGCGGGGGCGATGAGCAGTTCTTC.

Worth noting for this clonotype: At one end, the junction sequence differs from germline, possibly due to a read error. This sequence joins TRBV6-5 and TRBJ1-2; unclear D gene. Germline V gene lookup returns CDR1 MNHEY and CDR2 SVGAGI. The CDR3 sequence is 15 residues long. Here the CDR3 DNA reads TGTGCCAGCAGTTACGGGAGGCTCACCCCAACTGGCTGCACCTTC. Translation gives CASSYGRLTPTGCTF.

The chain carries TRBV5-1 and TRBJ2-4; D is undetermined. This CDR3 spans 14 amino acids. The V and J ends lost 2 bases and 13 bases respectively, with 19 bases between them. Looked up from germline, CDR1 is SGHRS and CDR2 is YFSETQ. Here the CDR3 reads CASSFDPQLVKQYF. CDR3 DNA sequence: TGCGCCAGCAGCTTCGACCCCCAGTTGGTTAAGCAGTACTTC.

This clonotype was detected once. This chain links TRBV3-1 with TRBJ2-5, with 7 positions matching TRBD2. Trimming removed 2 bases from V and 2 bases from J; junction bases left unmatched: 2. CDR3 length equals 14 residues. Germline V lookup: CDR1 LGHDT, CDR2 YNNKEL (reference sequence). CDR3 sequence reads: CASSQSSGQETQYF. CDR3 DNA sequence: TGTGCCAGCAGCCAATCTAGCGGACAAGAGACCCAGTACTTC.

The chain combines TRBV12-3 or TRBV12-4 with TRBJ1-1; D perhaps matches TRBD1 (6 bases). The V and J ends lost 1 base and 8 bases respectively, with 20 bases between them. The CDR3 is 16 residues long. CDR3: CASSLGGGGHLREAFF. CDR3 bases: TGTGCCAGCAGTTTAGGGGGCGGGGGACACCTCAGGGAAGCTTTCTTT.

The genes are TRBV3-1 and TRBJ2-5; D tentatively reads TRBD1 or TRBD2 (5 bases each). The end of the DNA fits TRBJ2-7 better, so the J call may be wrong. This CDR3 is built from 14 residues. Germline V CDR1 and CDR2: LGHDT, YNNKEL (reference sequence). DNA of the CDR3: TGTGCCAGCAGCCCAGGGCCGGGGTCAGGCGAGCAGTACTTC. It is translated as CASSPGPGSGEQYF.

The V and J genes are TRBV5-8 and TRBJ2-7, with no clear D. The CDR3 loop spans 14 amino acids. Germline values: CDR1 SGHTS, CDR2 YDEGEE. Trimming removed 3 bases from V and 1 base from J, with 11 bases in between. CDR3: CASSSWSESYEQYF. DNA of the CDR3: TGTGCCAGCAGCTCTTGGTCAGAGTCCTACGAGCAGTACTTC.

The rearrangement joins TRBV20-1 to TRBJ2-5, with D possibly being TRBD2 (7 bases). Germline V CDR1 and CDR2: DFQATT, SNEGSKA (reference sequence). CDR3 size: 13 residues. The V gene lost 3 bases and the J gene lost 4 bases, with 12 bases spanning the gap. The CDR3 loop reads CSARRGGRETQYF. CDR3 sequence (DNA): TGCAGTGCTAGGAGGGGGGGCAGAGAGACCCAGTACTTC.

Comment on this clonotype: At one of its ends the junction is not consistent with the germline gene, which may arise from a read error. This chain links TRBV20-1 with TRBJ1-6; TRBD1 matches at 9 bases. This CDR3 has 16 residues. Germline CDR1 and CDR2: DFQATT and SNEGSKA (reference sequence). The CDR3 DNA reads TGCAGCGCTACCCAGGACAGGGGACTTTATAATTCACCCCTCCACTTT. Translating it yields CSATQDRGLYNSPLHF.

The chain has TRBV15 and TRBJ2-5; 7 nucleotides line up with TRBD1. The DNA matches TRBJ2-7 better at its end, which makes the J call doubtful. Germline V gene lookup returns CDR1 LNHNV and CDR2 YYDKDF (reference sequence). The CDR3 runs 13 residues. Written as DNA, the CDR3 is TGTGCCACCAGAAGACAGGGAAGCCACGAGCAGTACTTC. As protein: CATRRQGSHEQYF.